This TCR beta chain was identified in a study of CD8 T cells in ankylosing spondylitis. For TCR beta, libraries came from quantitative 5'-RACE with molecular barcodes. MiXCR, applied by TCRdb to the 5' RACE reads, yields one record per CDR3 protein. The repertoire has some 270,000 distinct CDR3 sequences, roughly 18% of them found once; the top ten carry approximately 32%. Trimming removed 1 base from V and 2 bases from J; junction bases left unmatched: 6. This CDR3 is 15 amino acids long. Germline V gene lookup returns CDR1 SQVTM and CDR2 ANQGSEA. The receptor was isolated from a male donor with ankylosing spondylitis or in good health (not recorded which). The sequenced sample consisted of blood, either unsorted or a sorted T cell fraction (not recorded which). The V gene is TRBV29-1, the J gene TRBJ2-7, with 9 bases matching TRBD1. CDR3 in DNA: TGCAGCGTTGAAGGGACAGGGGCGCACACCTACGAGCAGTACTTC. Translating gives CSVEGTGAHTYEQYF.